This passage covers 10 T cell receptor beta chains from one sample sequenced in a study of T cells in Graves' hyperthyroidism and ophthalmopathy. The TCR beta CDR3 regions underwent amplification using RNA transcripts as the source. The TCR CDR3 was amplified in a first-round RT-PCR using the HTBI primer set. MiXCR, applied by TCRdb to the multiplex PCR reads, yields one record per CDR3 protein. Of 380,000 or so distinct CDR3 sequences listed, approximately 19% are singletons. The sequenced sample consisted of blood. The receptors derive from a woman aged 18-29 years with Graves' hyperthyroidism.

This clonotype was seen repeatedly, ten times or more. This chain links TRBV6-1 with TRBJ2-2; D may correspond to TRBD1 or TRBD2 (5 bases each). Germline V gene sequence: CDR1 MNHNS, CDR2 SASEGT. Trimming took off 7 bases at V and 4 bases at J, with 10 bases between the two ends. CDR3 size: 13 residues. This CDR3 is CASTGTATGELFF. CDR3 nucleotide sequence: TGTGCCAGCACCGGGACGGCCACCGGGGAGCTGTTTTTT.

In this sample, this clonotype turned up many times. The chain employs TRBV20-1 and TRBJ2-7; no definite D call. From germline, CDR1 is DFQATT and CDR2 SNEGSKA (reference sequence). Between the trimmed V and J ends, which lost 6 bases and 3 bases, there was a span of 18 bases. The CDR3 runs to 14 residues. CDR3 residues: CSAQDRKSSYEQYF. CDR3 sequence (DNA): TGCAGTGCGCAGGACCGCAAAAGTAGCTACGAGCAGTACTTC.

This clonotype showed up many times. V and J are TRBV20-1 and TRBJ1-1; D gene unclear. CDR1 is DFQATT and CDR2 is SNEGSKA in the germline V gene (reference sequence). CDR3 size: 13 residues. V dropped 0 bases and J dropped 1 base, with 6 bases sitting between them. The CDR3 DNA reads TGCAGTGCTAGAGAAGACCAGAACACTGAAGCTTTCTTT. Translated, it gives CSAREDQNTEAFF.

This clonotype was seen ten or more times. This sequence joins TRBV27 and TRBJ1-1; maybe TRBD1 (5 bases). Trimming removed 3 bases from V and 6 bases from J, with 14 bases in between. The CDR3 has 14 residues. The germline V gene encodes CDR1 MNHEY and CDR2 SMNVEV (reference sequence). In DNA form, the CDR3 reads TGTGCCAGCAGTTTTGGACGGGGGTCGGCTGAAGCTTTCTTT. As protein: CASSFGRGSAEAFF.

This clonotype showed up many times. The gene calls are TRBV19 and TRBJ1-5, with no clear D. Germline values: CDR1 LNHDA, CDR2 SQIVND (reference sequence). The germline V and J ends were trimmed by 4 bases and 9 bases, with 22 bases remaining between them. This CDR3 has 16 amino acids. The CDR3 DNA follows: TGTGCCAGTAGTACCCCGGACTACCGTCTCGAAGGGCCCCAGCATTTT. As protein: CASSTPDYRLEGPQHF.

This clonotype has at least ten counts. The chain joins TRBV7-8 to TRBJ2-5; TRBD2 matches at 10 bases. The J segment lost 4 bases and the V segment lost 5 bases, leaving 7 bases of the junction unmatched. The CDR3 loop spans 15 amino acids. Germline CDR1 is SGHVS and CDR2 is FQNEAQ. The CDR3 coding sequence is TGTGCCAGCAGCGCAGCGGGGGGGCTGGGAGAGACCCAGTACTTC. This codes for CASSAAGGLGETQYF.

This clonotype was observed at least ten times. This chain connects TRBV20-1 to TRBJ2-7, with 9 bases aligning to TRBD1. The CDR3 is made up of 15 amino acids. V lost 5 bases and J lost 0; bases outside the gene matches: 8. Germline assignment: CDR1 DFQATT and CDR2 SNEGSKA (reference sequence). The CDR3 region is CSALGDREASYEQYF. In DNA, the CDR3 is TGCAGTGCTCTAGGGGACAGGGAGGCCTCCTACGAGCAGTACTTC.

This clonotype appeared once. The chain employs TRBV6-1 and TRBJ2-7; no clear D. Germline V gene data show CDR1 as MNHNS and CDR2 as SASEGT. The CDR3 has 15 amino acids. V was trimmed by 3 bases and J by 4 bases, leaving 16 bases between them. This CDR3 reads CASSEHGAFLYEQYF. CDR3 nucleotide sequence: TGTGCCAGCAGTGAGCACGGAGCGTTCCTTTACGAGCAGTACTTC.

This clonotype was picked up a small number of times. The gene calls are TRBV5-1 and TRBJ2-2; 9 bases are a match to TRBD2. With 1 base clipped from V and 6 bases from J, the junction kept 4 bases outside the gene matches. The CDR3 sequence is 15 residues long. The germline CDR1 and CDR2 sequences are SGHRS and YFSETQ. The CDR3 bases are TGCGCCAGCAGCTTGTTAGCGGGGGATCCCGGGGAGCTGTTTTTT. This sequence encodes CASSLLAGDPGELFF. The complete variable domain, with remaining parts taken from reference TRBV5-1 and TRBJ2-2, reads KAGVTQTPRYLIKTRGQQVTLSCSPISGHRSVSWYQQTPGQGLQFLFEYFSETQRNKGNFPGRFSGRQFSNSRSEMNVSTLELGDSALYLCASSLLAGDPGELFFGEGSRLTVL.

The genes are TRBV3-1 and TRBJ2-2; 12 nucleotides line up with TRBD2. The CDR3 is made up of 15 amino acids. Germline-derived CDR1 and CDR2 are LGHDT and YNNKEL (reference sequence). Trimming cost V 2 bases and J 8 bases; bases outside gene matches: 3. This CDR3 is CASSQLAGGLGELFF. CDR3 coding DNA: TGTGCCAGCAGCCAACTAGCGGGGGGGCTTGGGGAGCTGTTTTTT.